The entry below gives a single TCR beta chain sequence along with its context. The antigen is unknown. The CDR3 runs 14 residues. V lost 4 bases and J lost 3; bases outside the gene matches: 2. Looked up from germline, CDR1 is SGHNT and CDR2 is YYREEE (reference sequence). This sample is drawn from a study of memory CD4+ T cells and cytomegalovirus serostatus. Study-wide findings and caveats: Each of approximately 70 CMV-associated TCRbeta sequences occurred in one to five individuals.

Single viable CD3+CD4+CD8-CD45RO+ cells were sorted as the memory CD4+ T cells. Assay: immunoSEQ multiplex PCR; the TCRdb copy retains only in-frame clones and omits some. The sample consists of around 76,000 clones, around four fifths of them appearing once. This chain joins TRBV5-4 and TRBJ2-5, with TRBD2 identical over 11 bases. Material for sequencing was memory CD4+ T cells from blood. The TCR sequence derives from an adult in good health and CMV-seropositive. The CDR3 DNA reads TGTGCCAGCAGCCCGGGACTAGCGGAAGAGACCCAGTACTTC. It translates to CASSPGLAEETQYF. Looking up the rest from reference TRBV5-4 and TRBJ2-5 gives the full variable domain: ETGVTQSPTHLIKTRGQQVTLRCSSQSGHNTVSWYQQALGQGPQFIFQYYREEENGRGNFPPRFSGLQFPNYSSELNVNALELDDSALYLCASSPGLAEETQYFGPGTRLLVL.